This entry concerns a single T cell receptor beta chain. Its cognate antigen is unknown. Germline V gives CDR1 SGHTA, CDR2 FQGNSA. The V end lost 6 bases, the J end lost 5 bases, and 7 bases lay between the germline ends. The CDR3 totals 11 residues. This sample is part of a study of beta chain features in type 1 diabetes. The whole isolated RNA underwent reverse transcription, so sequencing captured expressed TCRB transcripts. Here immunoSEQ multiplex PCR was the method, and the copy in TCRdb shows in-frame clones only, minus some. In the table there are approximately 170,000 clones, 7% to 10% of which are singletons. Study conclusions and caveats: People with Type 1 diabetes carried modestly yet significantly shorter TCRB CDR3s in all four CD4+ subsets.

The sequenced sample was central memory CD4+ T cells from blood. This sequence joins TRBV7-2 and TRBJ2-5; D gene unclear. The clonotype originates from a young woman in good health. CDR3 nucleotide sequence: TGTGCCAGCAGTAAAATGGAGACCCAGTACTTC. Its translation: CASSKMETQYF.